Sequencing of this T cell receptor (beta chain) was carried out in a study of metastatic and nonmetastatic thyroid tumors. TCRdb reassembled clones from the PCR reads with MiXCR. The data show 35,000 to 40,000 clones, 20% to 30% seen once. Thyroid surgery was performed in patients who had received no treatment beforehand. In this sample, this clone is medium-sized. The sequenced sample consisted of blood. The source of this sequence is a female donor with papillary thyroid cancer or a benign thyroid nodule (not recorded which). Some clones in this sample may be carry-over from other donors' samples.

The CDR3 DNA reads as TGTGCCAGCAGTCTCCGGACAGGGGTGGGAGAGCAGTACTTC. It translates to CASSLRTGVGEQYF. The chain joins TRBV28 to TRBJ2-7; TRBD1 matches 9 bases. The CDR3 runs to 14 residues. Germline V CDR1 and CDR2: MDHEN, SYDVKM. V lost 5 bases to trimming and J lost 7 bases; unmatched junction nucleotides: 9.